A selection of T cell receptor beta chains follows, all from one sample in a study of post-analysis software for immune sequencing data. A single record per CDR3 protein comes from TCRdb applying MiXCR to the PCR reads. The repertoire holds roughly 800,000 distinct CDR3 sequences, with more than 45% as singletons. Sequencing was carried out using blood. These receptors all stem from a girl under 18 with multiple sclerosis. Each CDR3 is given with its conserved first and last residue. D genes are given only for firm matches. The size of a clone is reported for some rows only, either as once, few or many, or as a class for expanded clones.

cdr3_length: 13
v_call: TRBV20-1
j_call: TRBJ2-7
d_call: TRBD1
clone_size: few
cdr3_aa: CSAREQGLYEQYF
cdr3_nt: TGCAGTGCTAGAGAACAGGGGCTATACGAGCAGTACTTC

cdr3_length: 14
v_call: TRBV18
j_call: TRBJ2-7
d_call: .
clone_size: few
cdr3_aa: CASTSGAYVGEQYF
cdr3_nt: TGTGCCAGCACGAGTGGGGCATATGTCGGCGAGCAGTACTTC

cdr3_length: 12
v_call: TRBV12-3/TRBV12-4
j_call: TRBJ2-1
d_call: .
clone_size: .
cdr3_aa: CASSPTSYEQFF
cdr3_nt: TGTGCCAGCAGCCCAACTAGCTATGAGCAGTTCTTC

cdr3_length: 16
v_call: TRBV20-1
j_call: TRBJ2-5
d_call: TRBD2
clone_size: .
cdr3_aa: CSAPSVGAGRGETQYF
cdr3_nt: TGCAGTGCTCCCTCAGTGGGAGCGGGAAGGGGTGAGACCCAGTACTTC

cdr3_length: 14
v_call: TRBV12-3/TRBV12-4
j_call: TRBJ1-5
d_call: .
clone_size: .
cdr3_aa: CASSLTGFYQPQHF
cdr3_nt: TGTGCCAGCAGTTTAACTGGGTTCTACCAGCCCCAGCATTTT

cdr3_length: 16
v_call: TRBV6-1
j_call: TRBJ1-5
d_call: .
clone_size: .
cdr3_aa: CASRISRGYGNQPQHF
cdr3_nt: TGTGCCAGCAGAATCTCCAGGGGCTATGGCAATCAGCCCCAGCATTTT

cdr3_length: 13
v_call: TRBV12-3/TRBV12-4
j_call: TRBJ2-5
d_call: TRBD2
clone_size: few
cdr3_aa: CASTPGGQETQYF
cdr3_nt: TGTGCCAGCACCCCGGGGGGACAAGAGACCCAGTACTTC

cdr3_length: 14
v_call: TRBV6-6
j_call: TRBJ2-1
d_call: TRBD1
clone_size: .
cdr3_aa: CASAGQGVYNEQFF
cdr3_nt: TGTGCCAGCGCCGGACAGGGGGTCTACAATGAGCAGTTCTTC

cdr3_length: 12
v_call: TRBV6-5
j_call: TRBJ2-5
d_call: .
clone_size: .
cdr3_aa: CASGEGGETQYF
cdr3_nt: TGTGCCAGCGGGGAAGGAGGAGAGACCCAGTACTTC

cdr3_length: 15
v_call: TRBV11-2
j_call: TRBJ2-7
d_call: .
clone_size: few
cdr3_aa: CASSLNRASGYEQYF
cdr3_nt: TGTGCCAGCAGCTTAAACAGGGCTAGCGGCTACGAGCAGTACTTC

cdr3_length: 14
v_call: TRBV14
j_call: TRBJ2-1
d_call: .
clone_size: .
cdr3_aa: CASSQETVVNEQFF
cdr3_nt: TGTGCCAGCAGCCAAGAGACGGTTGTAAATGAGCAGTTCTTC

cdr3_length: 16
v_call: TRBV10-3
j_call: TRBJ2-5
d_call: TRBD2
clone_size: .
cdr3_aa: CAISQLAGGPQETQYF
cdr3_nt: TGTGCCATCAGCCAACTAGCGGGAGGGCCACAAGAGACCCAGTACTTC

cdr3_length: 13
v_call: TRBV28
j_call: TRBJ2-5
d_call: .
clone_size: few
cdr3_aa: CASGTAYQETQYF
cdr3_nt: TGTGCCAGCGGTACAGCTTACCAAGAGACCCAGTACTTC

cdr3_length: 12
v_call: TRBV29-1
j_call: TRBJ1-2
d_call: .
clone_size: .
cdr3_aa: CSVELGNYGYTF
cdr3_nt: TGCAGCGTTGAATTGGGGAACTATGGCTACACCTTC

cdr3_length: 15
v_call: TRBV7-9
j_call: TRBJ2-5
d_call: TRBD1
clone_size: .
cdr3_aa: CASSSTDRGQETQYF
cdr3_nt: TGTGCCAGCAGCTCGACGGACAGGGGGCAAGAGACCCAGTACTTC

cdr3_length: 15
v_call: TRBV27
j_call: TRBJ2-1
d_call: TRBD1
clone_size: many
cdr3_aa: CASSPRTGAYNEQFF
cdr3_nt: TGTGCCAGCAGTCCACGGACAGGGGCCTACAATGAGCAGTTCTTC

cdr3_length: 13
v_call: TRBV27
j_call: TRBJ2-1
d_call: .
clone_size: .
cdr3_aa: CASAAQGNNEQFF
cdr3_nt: TGTGCCAGCGCAGCACAGGGAAACAATGAGCAGTTCTTC

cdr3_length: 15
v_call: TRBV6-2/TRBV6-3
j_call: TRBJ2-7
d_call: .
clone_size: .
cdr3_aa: CASSLWRGRGDEQYF
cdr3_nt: TGTGCCAGCAGTTTGTGGCGGGGCAGGGGGGACGAGCAGTACTTC

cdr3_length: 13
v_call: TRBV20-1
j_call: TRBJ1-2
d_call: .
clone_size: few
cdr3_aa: CSARVGSNYGYTF
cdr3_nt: TGCAGTGCTAGAGTCGGATCTAACTATGGCTACACCTTC

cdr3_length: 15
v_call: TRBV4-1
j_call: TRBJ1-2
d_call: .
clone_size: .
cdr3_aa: CASSHGTHQTYGYTF
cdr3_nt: TGCGCCAGCAGCCACGGGACACATCAAACCTATGGCTACACCTTC

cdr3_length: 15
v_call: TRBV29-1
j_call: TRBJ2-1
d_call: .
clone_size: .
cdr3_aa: CSVESWEMKYNEQFF
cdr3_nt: TGCAGCGTTGAATCGTGGGAGATGAAGTACAATGAGCAGTTCTTC

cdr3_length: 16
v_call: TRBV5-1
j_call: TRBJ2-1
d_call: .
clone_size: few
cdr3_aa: CASSSSPSGPYNEQFF
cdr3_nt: TGCGCCAGCAGCTCCAGCCCAAGCGGGCCGTACAATGAGCAGTTCTTC

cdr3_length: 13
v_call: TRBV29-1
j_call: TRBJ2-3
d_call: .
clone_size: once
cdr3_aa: CGVESLLGDTQYF
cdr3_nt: TGCGGCGTTGAAAGCCTTCTGGGAGATACGCAGTATTTT

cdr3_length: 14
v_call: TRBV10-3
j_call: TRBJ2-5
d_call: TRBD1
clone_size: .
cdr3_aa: CAIRGQGAPETQYF
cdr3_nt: TGTGCCATCAGGGGACAGGGGGCACCTGAGACCCAGTACTTC

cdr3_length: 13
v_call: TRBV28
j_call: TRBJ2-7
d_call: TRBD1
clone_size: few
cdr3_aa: CASSWDRDHEQYF
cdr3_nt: TGTGCCAGCAGCTGGGACAGGGACCACGAGCAGTACTTC

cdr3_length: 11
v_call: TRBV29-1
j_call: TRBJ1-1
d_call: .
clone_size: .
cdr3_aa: CSVERGVWAFF
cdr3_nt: TGCAGCGTTGAAAGAGGGGTATGGGCTTTCTTT

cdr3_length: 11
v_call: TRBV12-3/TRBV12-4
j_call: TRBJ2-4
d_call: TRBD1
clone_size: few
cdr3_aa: CASTPGQSLYF
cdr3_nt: TGTGCCAGCACCCCGGGACAGTCTTTGTACTTC

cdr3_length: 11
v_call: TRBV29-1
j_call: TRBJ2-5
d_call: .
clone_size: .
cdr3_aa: CSVLRQETQYF
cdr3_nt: TGCAGCGTTCTTCGCCAAGAGACCCAGTACTTC

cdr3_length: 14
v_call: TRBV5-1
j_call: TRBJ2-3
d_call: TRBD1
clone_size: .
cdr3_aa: CASSLVGGSDTQYF
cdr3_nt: TGCGCCAGCAGCTTGGTAGGGGGCTCAGATACGCAGTATTTT

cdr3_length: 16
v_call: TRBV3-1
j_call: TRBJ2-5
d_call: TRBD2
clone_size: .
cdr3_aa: CASSRSTSGREETQYF
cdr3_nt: TGTGCCAGCAGCCGGTCGACTAGCGGGAGGGAAGAGACCCAGTACTTC

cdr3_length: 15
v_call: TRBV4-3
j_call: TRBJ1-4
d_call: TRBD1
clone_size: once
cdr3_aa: CASSEPGQGGEKLFF
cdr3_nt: TGCGCCAGCAGCGAACCGGGACAGGGTGGTGAAAAACTGTTTTTT

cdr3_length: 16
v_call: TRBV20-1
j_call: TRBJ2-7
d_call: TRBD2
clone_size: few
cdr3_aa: CSARGLSLAGSDEQYF
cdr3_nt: TGCAGTGCTAGAGGCCTTTCTTTAGCGGGATCGGACGAGCAGTACTTC

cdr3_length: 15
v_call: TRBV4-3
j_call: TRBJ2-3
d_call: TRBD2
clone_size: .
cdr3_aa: CASSQQREGQDTQYF
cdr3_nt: TGCGCCAGCAGCCAACAGCGGGAGGGCCAGGATACGCAGTATTTT

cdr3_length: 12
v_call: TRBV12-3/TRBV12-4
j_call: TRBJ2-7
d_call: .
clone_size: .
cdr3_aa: CASSWNRDEQYF
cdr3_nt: TGTGCCAGCAGTTGGAACAGGGACGAGCAGTACTTC

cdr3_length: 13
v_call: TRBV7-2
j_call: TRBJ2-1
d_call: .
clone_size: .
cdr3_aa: CASSFDPYNEQFF
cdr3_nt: TGTGCCAGCAGCTTTGACCCCTACAATGAGCAGTTCTTC

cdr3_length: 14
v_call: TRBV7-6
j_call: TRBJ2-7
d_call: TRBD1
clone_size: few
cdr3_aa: CASSINTGGNEQYF
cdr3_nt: TGTGCCAGCAGCATAAACACAGGGGGAAACGAGCAGTACTTC

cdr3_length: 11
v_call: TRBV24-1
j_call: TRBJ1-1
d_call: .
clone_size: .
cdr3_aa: CATMTNTEAFF
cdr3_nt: TGTGCCACCATGACGAACACTGAAGCTTTCTTT

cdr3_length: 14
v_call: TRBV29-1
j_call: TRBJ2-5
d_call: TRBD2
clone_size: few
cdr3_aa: CSAPTGGGQEAQYF
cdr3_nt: TGCAGCGCCCCAACGGGAGGGGGACAAGAGGCCCAGTACTTC

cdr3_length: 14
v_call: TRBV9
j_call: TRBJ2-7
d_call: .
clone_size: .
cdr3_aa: CASSPIGQKYEQYF
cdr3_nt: TGTGCCAGCAGCCCCATTGGGCAGAAATACGAGCAGTACTTC

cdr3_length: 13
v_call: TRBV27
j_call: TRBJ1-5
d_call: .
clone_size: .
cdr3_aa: CASSQQIRRPQHF
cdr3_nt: TGTGCCAGCAGTCAACAAATAAGGCGGCCCCAGCATTTT

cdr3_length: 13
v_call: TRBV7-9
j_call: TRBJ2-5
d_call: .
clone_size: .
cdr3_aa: CASSFGPQVEQYF
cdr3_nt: TGTGCCAGCAGCTTTGGACCGCAAGTGGAGCAGTACTTC

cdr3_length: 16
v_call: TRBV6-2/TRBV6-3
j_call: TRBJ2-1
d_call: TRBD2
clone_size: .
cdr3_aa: CASSRTLAGAYNEQFF
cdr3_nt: TGTGCCAGCAGTAGGACCTTAGCGGGAGCTTACAATGAGCAGTTCTTC

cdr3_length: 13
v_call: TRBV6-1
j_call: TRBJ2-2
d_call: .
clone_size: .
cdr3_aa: CATDWWNTGELFF
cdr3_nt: TGTGCCACAGACTGGTGGAACACCGGGGAGCTGTTTTTT

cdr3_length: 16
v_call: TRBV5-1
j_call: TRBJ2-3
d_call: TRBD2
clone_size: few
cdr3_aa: CASSLDGGGPGDTQYF
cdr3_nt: TGCGCCAGCAGCTTGGACGGGGGAGGGCCAGGAGATACGCAGTATTTT

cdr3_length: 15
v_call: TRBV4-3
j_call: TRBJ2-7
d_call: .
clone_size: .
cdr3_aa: CASSQLPGAGYEQYF
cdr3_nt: TGCGCCAGCAGCCAATTGCCTGGGGCGGGCTACGAGCAGTACTTC

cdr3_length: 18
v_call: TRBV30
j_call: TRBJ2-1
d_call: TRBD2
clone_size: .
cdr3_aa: CAWSVLRTSGTHYNEQFF
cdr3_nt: TGTGCCTGGAGTGTCCTCCGGACTAGCGGGACCCACTACAATGAGCAGTTCTTC

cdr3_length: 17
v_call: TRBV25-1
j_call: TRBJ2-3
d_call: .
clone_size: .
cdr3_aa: CASNPDPPQRCTDTQYF
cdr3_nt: TGTGCCAGCAATCCAGATCCCCCGCAGCGATGCACAGATACGCAGTATTTT

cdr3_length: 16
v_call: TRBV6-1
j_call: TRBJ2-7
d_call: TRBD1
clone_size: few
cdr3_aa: CASSDPGQGGYYEQYF
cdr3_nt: TGTGCCAGCAGTGACCCCGGACAGGGGGGTTACTACGAGCAGTACTTC

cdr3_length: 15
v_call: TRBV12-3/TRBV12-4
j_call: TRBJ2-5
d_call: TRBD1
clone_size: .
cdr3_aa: CASSLETGGGKTQYF
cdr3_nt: TGTGCCAGCAGTTTAGAAACAGGGGGCGGGAAGACCCAGTACTTC

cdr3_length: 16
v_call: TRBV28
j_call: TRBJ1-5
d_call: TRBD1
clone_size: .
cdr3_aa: CASSVPGGAFNQPQHF
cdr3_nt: TGTGCCAGCAGTGTCCCAGGGGGTGCGTTCAATCAGCCCCAGCATTTT

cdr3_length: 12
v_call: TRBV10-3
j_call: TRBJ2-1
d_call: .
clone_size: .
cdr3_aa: CAISAGQYEQFF
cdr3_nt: TGTGCCATCAGTGCAGGGCAGTATGAGCAGTTCTTC

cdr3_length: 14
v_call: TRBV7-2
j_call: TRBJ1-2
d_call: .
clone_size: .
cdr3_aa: CASSLGGALNGYTF
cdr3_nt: TGTGCCAGCAGCTTAGGGGGGGCCCTGAATGGCTACACCTTC

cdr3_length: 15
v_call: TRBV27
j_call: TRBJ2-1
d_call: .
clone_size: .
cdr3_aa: CASSLYGGPGIEQFF
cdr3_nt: TGTGCCAGCAGTTTATATGGGGGGCCCGGTATCGAGCAGTTCTTC

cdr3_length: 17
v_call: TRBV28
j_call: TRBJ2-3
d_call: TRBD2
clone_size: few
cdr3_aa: CASTTGTSGTHTDTQYF
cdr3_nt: TGTGCCAGCACCACGGGGACTAGCGGGACCCACACAGATACGCAGTATTTT

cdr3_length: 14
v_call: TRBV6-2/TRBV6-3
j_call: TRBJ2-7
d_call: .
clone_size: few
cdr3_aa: CASSYPQNTYEQYF
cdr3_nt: TGTGCCAGCAGTTACCCCCAGAATACCTACGAGCAGTACTTC

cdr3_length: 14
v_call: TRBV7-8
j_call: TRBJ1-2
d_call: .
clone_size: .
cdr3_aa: CASSKAGINYGYTF
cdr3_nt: TGTGCCAGCAGCAAAGCGGGAATTAACTATGGCTACACCTTC

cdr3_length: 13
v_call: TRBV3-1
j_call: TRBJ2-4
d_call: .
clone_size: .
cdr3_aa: CASSLGLNGIQYF
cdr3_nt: TGTGCCAGCAGCCTTGGACTTAATGGCATTCAGTACTTC

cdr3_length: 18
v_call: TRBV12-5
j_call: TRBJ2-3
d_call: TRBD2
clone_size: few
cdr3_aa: CASGSSPTSGRITDTQYF
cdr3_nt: TGTGCTAGTGGTTCCTCTCCGACTAGCGGGAGGATCACAGATACGCAGTATTTT

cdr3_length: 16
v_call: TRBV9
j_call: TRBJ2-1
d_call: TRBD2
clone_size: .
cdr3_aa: CASSPFLAGGWNEQFF
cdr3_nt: TGTGCCAGCAGCCCCTTCTTGGCGGGAGGATGGAATGAGCAGTTCTTC

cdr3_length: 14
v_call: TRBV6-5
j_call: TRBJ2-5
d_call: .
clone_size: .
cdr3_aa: CASSYGLGMETQYF
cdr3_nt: TGTGCCAGCAGTTACGGGCTGGGTATGGAGACCCAGTACTTC